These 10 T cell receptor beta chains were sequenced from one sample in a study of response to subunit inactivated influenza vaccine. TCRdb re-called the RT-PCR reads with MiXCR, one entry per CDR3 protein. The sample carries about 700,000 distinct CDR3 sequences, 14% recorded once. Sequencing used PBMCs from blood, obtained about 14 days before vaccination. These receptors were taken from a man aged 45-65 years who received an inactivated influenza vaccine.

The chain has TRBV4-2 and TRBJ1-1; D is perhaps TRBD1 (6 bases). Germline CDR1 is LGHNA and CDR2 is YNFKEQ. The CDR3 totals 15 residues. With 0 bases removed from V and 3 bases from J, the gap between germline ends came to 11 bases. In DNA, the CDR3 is TGTGCCAGCAGCCAAGAAGCAGGGGCAGACACTGAAGCTTTCTTT. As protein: CASSQEAGADTEAFF.

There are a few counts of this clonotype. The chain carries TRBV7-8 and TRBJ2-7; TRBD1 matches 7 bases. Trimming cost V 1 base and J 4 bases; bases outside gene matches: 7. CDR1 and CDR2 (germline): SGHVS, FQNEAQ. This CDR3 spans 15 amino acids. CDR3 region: CASSLERGRGYEQYF. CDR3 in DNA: TGTGCCAGCAGCTTAGAGAGGGGGCGAGGATACGAGCAGTACTTC.

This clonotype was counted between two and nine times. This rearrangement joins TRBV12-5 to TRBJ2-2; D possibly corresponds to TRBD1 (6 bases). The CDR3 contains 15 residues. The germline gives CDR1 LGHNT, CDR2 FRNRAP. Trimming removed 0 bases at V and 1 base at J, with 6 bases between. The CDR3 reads CASGLVQGNTGELFF. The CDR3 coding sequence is TGTGCTAGTGGTTTGGTACAGGGGAACACCGGGGAGCTGTTTTTT.

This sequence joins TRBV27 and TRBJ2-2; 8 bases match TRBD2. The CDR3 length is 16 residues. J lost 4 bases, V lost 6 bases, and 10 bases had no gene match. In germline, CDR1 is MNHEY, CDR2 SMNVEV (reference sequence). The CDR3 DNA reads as TGTGCCAGCAGCGGGTGGCGGGGGGTACGCACCGGGGAGCTGTTTTTT. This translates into CASSGWRGVRTGELFF.

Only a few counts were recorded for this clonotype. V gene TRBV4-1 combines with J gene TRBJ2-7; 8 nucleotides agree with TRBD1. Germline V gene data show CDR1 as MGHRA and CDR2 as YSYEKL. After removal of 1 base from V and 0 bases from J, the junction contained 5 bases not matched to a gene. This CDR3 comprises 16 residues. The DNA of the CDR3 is TGCGCCAGCAGCCAAGTGTTTACAGGGGGCTCCTACGAGCAGTACTTC. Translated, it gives CASSQVFTGGSYEQYF.

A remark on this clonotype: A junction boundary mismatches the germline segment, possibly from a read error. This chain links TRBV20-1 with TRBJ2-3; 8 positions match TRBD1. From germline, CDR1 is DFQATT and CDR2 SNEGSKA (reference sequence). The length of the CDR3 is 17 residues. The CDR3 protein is CCARGLGAQGAQDTQYF. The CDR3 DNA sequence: TGCTGTGCTAGAGGACTGGGTGCGCAGGGGGCCCAAGATACGCAGTATTTT.

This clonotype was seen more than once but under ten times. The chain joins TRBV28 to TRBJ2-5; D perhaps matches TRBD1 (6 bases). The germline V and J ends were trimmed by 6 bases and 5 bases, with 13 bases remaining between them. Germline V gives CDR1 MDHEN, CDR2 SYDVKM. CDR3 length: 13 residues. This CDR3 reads CASSRTQGETQYF. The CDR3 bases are TGTGCCAGCAGCCGTACCCAGGGGGAGACCCAGTACTTC.

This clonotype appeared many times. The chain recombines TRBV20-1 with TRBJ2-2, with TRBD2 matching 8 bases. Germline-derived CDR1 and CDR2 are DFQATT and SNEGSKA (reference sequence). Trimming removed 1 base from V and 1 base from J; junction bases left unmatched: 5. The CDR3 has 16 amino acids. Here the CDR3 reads CSARGRGGRNTGELFF. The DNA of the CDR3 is TGCAGTGCTAGAGGCCGGGGGGGGAGGAACACCGGGGAGCTGTTTTTT.

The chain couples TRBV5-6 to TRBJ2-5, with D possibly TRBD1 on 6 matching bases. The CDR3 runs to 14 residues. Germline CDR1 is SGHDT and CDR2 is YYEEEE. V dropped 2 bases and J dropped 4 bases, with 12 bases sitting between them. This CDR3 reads CASSFTRRGETQYF. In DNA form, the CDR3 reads TGTGCCAGCAGCTTTACGCGCAGGGGAGAGACCCAGTACTTC.

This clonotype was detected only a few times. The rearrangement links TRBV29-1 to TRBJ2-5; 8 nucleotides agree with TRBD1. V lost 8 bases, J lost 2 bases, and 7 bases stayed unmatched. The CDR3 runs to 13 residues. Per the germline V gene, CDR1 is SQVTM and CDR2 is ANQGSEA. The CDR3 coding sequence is TGCAGCTTTTGGACAGGGCAACAAGAGACCCAGTACTTC. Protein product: CSFWTGQQETQYF.